Detailed here is one T cell receptor (beta chain). Its antigen is still unknown. The sample originates from a study of cytomegalovirus exposure and HLA in healthy donors. Broader study findings: In a later analysis, 16,951 TCR beta sequences were associated with HLA alleles at 0.05 false discovery rate. The Asian-associated ancestry cluster reportedly had fewer N-insertions than the approximately 700-donor mean in a later analysis. Using the classifier, cytomegalovirus status was reportedly diagnosed with high specificity and sensitivity.

This CDR3 has 15 amino acids. Germline CDR1 and CDR2: SNHLY and FYNNEI. V trimming: 3 bases; J trimming: 5 bases; junction bases outside the gene matches: 7. The PCR was carried out with 60 Vbeta primers and 13 Jbeta primers. Here immunoSEQ multiplex PCR was the method, and the copy in TCRdb shows in-frame clones only, minus some. Seen here are fewer than 200,000 clones, about four fifths observed once, and the top ten hold approximately 2.9%. Sequencing was carried out using PBMCs. The receptor's source is a female donor in good health and CMV-seronegative. The chain has TRBV2 and TRBJ2-1, with 7 bases matching TRBD2. CDR3 nucleotides: TGTGCCAGCAGTGACTGGGGGGGTACCCACAATGAGCAGTTCTTC. It encodes CASSDWGGTHNEQFF. The whole variable domain, remainder taken from reference TRBV2 and TRBJ2-1, is EPEVTQTPSHQVTQMGQEVILRCVPISNHLYFYWYRQILGQKVEFLVSFYNNEISEKSEIFDDQFSVERPDGSNFTLKIRSTKLEDSAMYFCASSDWGGTHNEQFFGPGTRLTVL.